One and the same sample provided the 28 T cell receptor beta chains below, sequenced in a study of T cell responses to AZD1222 COVID-19 vaccine. Assay used: immunoSEQ multiplex PCR; TCRdb lists only in-frame clones, some missing. In the table there are about 170,000 clones, 87% of which are singletons. The sample in question was peripheral blood, obtained on day 0 of AZD1222 vaccination. The receptors stem from an adult in good health.

The chain joins TRBV11-2 to TRBJ2-3; D may match TRBD1 or TRBD2 (6 bases each). Germline-derived CDR1 and CDR2 are SGHAT and FQNNGV. The CDR3 sequence is 14 residues long. Between the trimmed V and J ends, which lost 8 bases and 2 bases, there was a span of 14 bases. The CDR3, as DNA: TGTGCCAGCGGCCGTGGGGGGCCCACAGATACGCAGTATTTT. It codes for CASGRGGPTDTQYF.

V and J are TRBV19 and TRBJ1-1; D perhaps matches TRBD1 (5 bases). Between the trimmed V and J ends, which lost 5 bases and 1 base, there was a span of 11 bases. Germline CDR1 reads LNHDA; CDR2 reads SQIVND (reference sequence). There are 14 residues in the CDR3. The CDR3 is CASSFTGGNTEAFF. CDR3 sequence (DNA): TGTGCCAGTAGTTTCACGGGGGGGAACACTGAAGCTTTCTTT.

This rearrangement joins TRBV12-3 or TRBV12-4 to TRBJ2-7; TRBD2 matches 7 bases. The J segment lost 5 bases and the V segment lost 4 bases, leaving 5 bases of the junction unmatched. The CDR3 length is 13 residues. This CDR3 reads CASSSMGGNEQYF. CDR3 nucleotide sequence: TGTGCCAGCAGTTCTATGGGAGGGAACGAGCAGTACTTC.

The V and J genes are TRBV9 and TRBJ1-6; the match to TRBD1 covers 8 bases. The trim removed 4 bases at V and 7 bases at J, leaving 7 bases unmatched. From germline, CDR1 is SGDLS and CDR2 YYNGEE. The CDR3 runs 15 residues. The CDR3 bases are TGTGCCAGCAGCCCTGGACAGGGCAGGAATTCACCCCTCCACTTT. Protein product: CASSPGQGRNSPLHF.

The V gene is TRBV5-8, the J gene TRBJ1-2, with 7 positions matching TRBD1. The V segment lost 2 bases and the J segment 8 bases; nucleotides outside the gene matches: 6. CDR3 length: 13 amino acids. Per germline, CDR1 SGHTS and CDR2 YDEGEE. CDR3 coding DNA: TGTGCCAGCAGCTTCGACAGGGTTGGAGGCTACACCTTC. This sequence encodes CASSFDRVGGYTF.

A remark on this clone: The sample carries other DNA sequences with the same CDR3. This sequence joins TRBV9 and TRBJ1-2; D is unresolved. There are 13 residues in the CDR3. The germline V gene has CDR1 SGDLS and CDR2 YYNGEE. Trimming took 0 bases from V and 2 from J, leaving 5 bases between them. The DNA of the CDR3 is TGTGCCAGCAGCGTAGAACCGAACTATGGCTACACCTTC. This gives the protein CASSVEPNYGYTF.

The table lists this clone with a few counts. The V gene is TRBV3-1 (or the pseudogene TRBV3-2), the J gene TRBJ2-1; weak D call: TRBD2 (6 bases). CDR1 is LGHDT, CDR2 YNNKEL, per germline (reference sequence). This CDR3 has 16 amino acids. V was cut by 1 base and J by 4 bases, with 14 bases left in between. The CDR3, as DNA: TGTGCCAGCAGCCAAGGAGCTAGCGTTAGATACAATGAGCAGTTCTTC. Translating gives CASSQGASVRYNEQFF.

This chain connects TRBV11-3 to TRBJ2-1; D perhaps matches TRBD1 (7 bases). This CDR3 has 16 amino acids. Germline assignment: CDR1 SGHNT and CDR2 YENEEA. V shed 4 bases and J shed 4 bases, with 17 bases lying between them. CDR3 nucleotide sequence: TGTGCCAGCAGCTCACGCGGGGACAGCAAATACAATGAGCAGTTCTTC. It encodes CASSSRGDSKYNEQFF.

The CDR3 region is CASVQQGATNEKLFF. CDR3 DNA sequence: TGTGCCAGCGTCCAACAGGGGGCTACTAATGAAAAACTGTTTTTT. The chain has TRBV7-9 and TRBJ1-4, with TRBD1 identical over 9 bases. V gave up 8 bases and J gave up 2 bases; unmatched junction bases: 6. Germline V gene lookup returns CDR1 SEHNR and CDR2 FQNEAQ (reference sequence). This CDR3 is 15 amino acids long.

The rearrangement joins TRBV19 to TRBJ2-7; weak D call: TRBD2 (6 bases). The CDR3 is made up of 15 amino acids. The V end was cut by 1 base, the J end by 2 bases, with 12 bases between. Germline CDR1 is LNHDA and CDR2 is SQIVND (reference sequence). As DNA, the CDR3 is TGTGCCAGTAGTATAGCTGGCGGGGCGGCCTACGAGCAGTACTTC. Protein: CASSIAGGAAYEQYF.

The rearrangement uses TRBV9 and TRBJ1-2; TRBD1 matches at 9 bases. CDR3 size: 12 residues. Germline trimming cut 3 bases from V and 7 bases from J; bases unmatched to any gene: 1. Germline CDR1 is SGDLS and CDR2 is YYNGEE. CDR3 region: CASSGTGVGYTF. The CDR3 coding sequence is TGTGCCAGCAGCGGGACAGGGGTTGGCTACACCTTC.

The J gene is TRBJ2-3, the V gene TRBV10-3, with D uncertain. Germline V lookup: CDR1 ENHRY, CDR2 SYGVKD. V was cut by 4 bases and J by 2 bases, with 4 bases left in between. CDR3 size: 12 residues. The CDR3 DNA reads as TGTGCCATCAGTGGAGACACAGATACGCAGTATTTT. Translating it yields CAISGDTDTQYF.

CDR3 coding DNA: TGCGCCAGCAGCTTGGGAGTCGGGGGTGCGGGAAACACCATATATTTT. This gives the protein CASSLGVGGAGNTIYF. V gene TRBV5-1 combines with J gene TRBJ1-3, with D maybe TRBD1 (5 bases). Germline lookup yields CDR1 SGHRS and CDR2 YFSETQ. The CDR3 consists of 16 residues. V was shortened by 0 bases and J by 4 bases, with 14 bases between the two germline ends. The full variable domain, rest sourced from reference TRBV5-1 and TRBJ1-3, is KAGVTQTPRYLIKTRGQQVTLSCSPISGHRSVSWYQQTPGQGLQFLFEYFSETQRNKGNFPGRFSGRQFSNSRSEMNVSTLELGDSALYLCASSLGVGGAGNTIYFGEGSWLTVV.

This sequence joins TRBV3-1 (or the pseudogene TRBV3-2) and TRBJ1-4; 10 nucleotides line up with TRBD1. This CDR3 is built from 15 residues. V shed 4 bases and J 8 bases; nucleotides not matched to a gene: 7. Germline loops: CDR1 LGHDT, CDR2 YNNKEL (reference sequence). CDR3 amino acids: CASSRRQGAREKLFF. CDR3 bases: TGTGCCAGCAGCCGAAGACAGGGGGCGCGGGAAAAACTGTTTTTT.

The chain couples TRBV28 to TRBJ2-7; TRBD2 is a possible D gene (6 bases). This CDR3 is 15 amino acids long. Germline values: CDR1 MDHEN, CDR2 SYDVKM. With 5 bases removed from V and 0 bases from J, the gap between germline ends came to 14 bases. The CDR3: CASSPAGTPSYEQYF. CDR3 in DNA: TGTGCCAGCAGTCCGGCCGGGACTCCCTCCTACGAGCAGTACTTC.

This chain links TRBV30 with TRBJ1-2; D gene ambiguous. The CDR3 spans 14 residues. V was trimmed by 4 bases and J by 4 bases, leaving 16 bases between them. CDR1 is GTSNPN and CDR2 is SVGIG in the germline V gene (reference sequence). For the CDR3, the DNA is TGTGCCTGGAAACACCCTGACCGTGGCTATGGCTACACCTTC. As protein: CAWKHPDRGYGYTF.

The CDR3 reads CASRTGTVYNEQFF. CDR3 DNA sequence: TGTGCCAGCAGGACCGGGACGGTATACAATGAGCAGTTCTTC. The V and J genes are TRBV2 and TRBJ2-1; the D gene could be TRBD1 or TRBD2 (5 bases each). V lost 6 bases, J lost 4 bases, and 13 bases lay in between. The CDR3 is 14 residues long. Germline values: CDR1 SNHLY, CDR2 FYNNEI.

V usage is TRBV24-1 and J usage is TRBJ1-2; D is unresolved. Germline values: CDR1 KGHDR, CDR2 SFDVKD. This CDR3 is 12 amino acids long. The V end lost 9 bases, the J end lost 4 bases, and 11 bases lay between the germline ends. CDR3 coding DNA: TGTGCCACCCCCGGGAGGCGCTATGGCTACACCTTC. Its translation: CATPGRRYGYTF.

This clone came up once. The gene calls are TRBV15 and TRBJ2-3, with D uncertain. Germline V gene lookup returns CDR1 LNHNV and CDR2 YYDKDF (reference sequence). V lost 0 bases and J 3 bases, leaving 7 bases between the germline ends. The CDR3 sequence is 14 residues long. The CDR3 DNA reads TGTGCCACCAGCAGAGATCCCGTGACAGATACGCAGTATTTT. Translated, it gives CATSRDPVTDTQYF.

This chain links TRBV6-1 with TRBJ1-2; 7 nucleotides align to TRBD1. Germline trimming cut 3 bases from V and 5 bases from J; bases unmatched to any gene: 0. Germline CDR1 reads MNHNS; CDR2 reads SASEGT. The CDR3 is made up of 12 amino acids. CDR3: CASSDRGYGYTF. In DNA, the CDR3 is TGTGCCAGCAGTGACAGGGGGTATGGCTACACCTTC.

The chain combines TRBV7-9 with TRBJ2-1; no reliable D call. CDR1 SEHNR and CDR2 FQNEAQ come from the germline V gene (reference sequence). V lost 2 bases to trimming and J lost 0 bases, with 11 bases between them. There are 16 residues in the CDR3. CDR3 DNA: TGTGCCAGCAGCTTAAGCCCGATCGGCTCCTACAATGAGCAGTTCTTC. It is translated as CASSLSPIGSYNEQFF.

The gene calls are TRBV6-2 or TRBV6-3 and TRBJ1-1; D call uncertain. V was pared by 2 bases and J by 3 bases, with 7 bases between. There are 13 residues in the CDR3. Germline V gene lookup returns CDR1 MNHEY and CDR2 SVGEGT. As DNA, the CDR3 is TGTGCCAGCAGTTACGGGCGGTACACTGAAGCTTTCTTT. It is translated as CASSYGRYTEAFF.

The chain links TRBV29-1 to TRBJ2-7, with 8 bases fitting TRBD1. Germline V gene lookup returns CDR1 SQVTM and CDR2 ANQGSEA. The CDR3 covers 13 residues. With V trimmed by 4 bases and J by 0 bases, 2 bases remained unmatched. Written as DNA, the CDR3 is TGCAGCGTTGTCGGGACAGGCTCCTACGAGCAGTACTTC. Translated: CSVVGTGSYEQYF.

The chain employs TRBV4-2 and TRBJ1-1; D call uncertain. Germline lookup yields CDR1 LGHNA and CDR2 YNFKEQ. V was clipped by 0 bases and J by 1 base, with 9 bases between them. There are 15 residues in the CDR3. The CDR3 region is CASSQDSHPNTEAFF. The CDR3 coding sequence is TGTGCCAGCAGCCAAGATTCCCACCCGAACACTGAAGCTTTCTTT.

This chain uses TRBV7-3 with TRBJ2-7; D may be TRBD1 (6 bases). CDR3 length equals 14 residues. V gave up 3 bases and J gave up 2 bases, with 11 bases separating them. Germline V lookup: CDR1 SGHTA, CDR2 FQGTGA. As DNA, the CDR3 is TGTGCCAGCAGCTTGGGACAAGGGACCTACGAGCAGTACTTC. This codes for CASSLGQGTYEQYF.

V usage is TRBV4-1 and J usage is TRBJ2-2, with TRBD2 identical over 10 bases. The CDR3 length is 18 residues. The germline V gene has CDR1 MGHRA and CDR2 YSYEKL. J lost 3 bases, V lost 1 base, and 8 bases had no gene match. The CDR3 loop reads CASSQGFASGRHTGELFF. In nucleotides, the CDR3 is TGCGCCAGCAGCCAAGGGTTTGCTAGCGGGAGACACACCGGGGAGCTGTTTTTT.

This CDR3 reads CASQEGQSNNEQFF. The CDR3 region has the DNA TGTGCCAGCCAAGAGGGACAGTCAAACAATGAGCAGTTCTTC. This chain uses TRBV19 with TRBJ2-1, with 7 positions matching TRBD1. Germline CDR1 LNHDA, CDR2 SQIVND (reference sequence). This CDR3 contains 14 residues. Trimming removed 9 bases from V and 5 bases from J; junction bases left unmatched: 10.

V gene TRBV7-9 combines with J gene TRBJ2-7; TRBD1 agrees at 9 bases. The germline V gene encodes CDR1 SEHNR and CDR2 FQNEAQ (reference sequence). V lost 5 bases and J lost 3; bases outside the gene matches: 11. The CDR3 spans 16 residues. CDR3 nucleotide sequence: TGTGCCAGCAGCCAAACTTTAGGGACAGGGAACTACGAGCAGTACTTC. It translates to CASSQTLGTGNYEQYF.